This T cell receptor beta chain was identified in a study of blood T cell repertoires in COVID-19. Overall study: Samples taken during acute and convalescent COVID-19 were collected in the United States, Italy and Spain. T cells, B-cell-depleted T cells, or PBMCs supplied cDNA or gDNA.

V gave up 4 bases and J gave up 5 bases; unmatched junction bases: 9. Germline values: CDR1 SGHKS, CDR2 YYEKEE (reference sequence). The CDR3 extends over 14 amino acids. Study processing details: Reference gene primer amplification gave nucleated cell count estimates. This table comes from immunoSEQ multiplex PCR, and its TCRdb copy is limited to in-frame clones, with some not included. D and trimming come from the DNA, and the V and J calls and clone size come from that table. This table holds approximately 220,000 clones, around 83% found once. The clonotype originates from a woman aged 40 to 50 with acute COVID-19. The chain combines TRBV5-5 with TRBJ2-7; TRBD1 aligns across 7 bases. The sequencing input was PBMCs or T cells enriched from blood (not recorded which). In nucleotides, the CDR3 is TGTGCCAGCAGCCCTACTGGACAGGTCCACGAGCAGTACTTC. Translation: CASSPTGQVHEQYF.